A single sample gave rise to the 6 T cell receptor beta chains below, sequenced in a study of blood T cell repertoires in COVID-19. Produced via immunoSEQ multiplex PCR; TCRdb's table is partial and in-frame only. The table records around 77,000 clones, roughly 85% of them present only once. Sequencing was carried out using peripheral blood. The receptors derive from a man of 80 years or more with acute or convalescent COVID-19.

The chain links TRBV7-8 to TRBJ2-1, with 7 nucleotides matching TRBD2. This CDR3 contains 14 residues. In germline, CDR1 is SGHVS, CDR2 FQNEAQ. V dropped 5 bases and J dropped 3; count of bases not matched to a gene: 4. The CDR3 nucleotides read TGTGCCAGCAGCCTACCTAGCGGCTACAATGAGCAGTTCTTC. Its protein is CASSLPSGYNEQFF.

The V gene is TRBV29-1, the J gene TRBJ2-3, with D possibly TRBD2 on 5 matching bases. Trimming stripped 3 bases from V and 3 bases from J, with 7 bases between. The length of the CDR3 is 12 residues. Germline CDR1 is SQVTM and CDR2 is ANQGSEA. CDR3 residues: CSVDPGTDTQYF. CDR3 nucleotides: TGCAGCGTTGATCCGGGAACAGATACGCAGTATTTT.

This CDR3 reads CASSAGSQYNSPLHF. In DNA form, the CDR3 reads TGTGCCAGCTCAGCAGGGTCCCAGTATAATTCACCCCTCCACTTT. This chain links TRBV18 with TRBJ1-6; a possible D gene is TRBD1 (5 bases). The CDR3 spans 15 residues. In germline, CDR1 is KGHSH, CDR2 LQKENI. The germline V and J ends were trimmed by 5 bases and 4 bases, with 12 bases remaining between them.

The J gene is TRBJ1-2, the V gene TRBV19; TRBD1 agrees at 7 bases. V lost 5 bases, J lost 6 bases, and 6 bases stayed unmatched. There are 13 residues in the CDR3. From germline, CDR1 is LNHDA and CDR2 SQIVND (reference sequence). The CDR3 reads CASSSQGEDGYTF. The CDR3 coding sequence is TGTGCCAGTAGTTCGCAGGGGGAGGATGGCTACACCTTC.

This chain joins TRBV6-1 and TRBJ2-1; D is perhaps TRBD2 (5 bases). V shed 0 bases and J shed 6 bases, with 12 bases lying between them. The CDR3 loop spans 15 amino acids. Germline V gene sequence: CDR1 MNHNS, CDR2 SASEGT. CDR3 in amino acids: CASSEASAAGNEQFF. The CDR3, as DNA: TGTGCCAGCAGTGAAGCCTCAGCGGCGGGCAATGAGCAGTTCTTC.

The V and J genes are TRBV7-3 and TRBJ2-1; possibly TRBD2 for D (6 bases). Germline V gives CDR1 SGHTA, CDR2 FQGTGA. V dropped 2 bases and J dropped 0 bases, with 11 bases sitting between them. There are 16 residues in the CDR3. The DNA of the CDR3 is TGTGCCAGCAGCTTAGAGGTGGGGGGCTCCTACAATGAGCAGTTCTTC. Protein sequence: CASSLEVGGSYNEQFF.